This TCR beta chain was documented in a study of shared clonotypes between healthy human individuals. Only in-frame clones appear in the TCRdb table, and some are missing; sequencing was by immunoSEQ multiplex PCR. The table has some 2,000,000 clones, approximately 94% seen once; the top ten hold 0.13%. Material: naive CD4+ T cells sorted from blood. Subset of the sample: CD45RA+ positively selected. The TCR originated in a man younger than 35 in good health.

In DNA, the CDR3 is TGTGCCAGCAGCCACACAGGGGAAAGGTACGAGCAGTACTTC. This translates into CASSHTGERYEQYF. The chain carries TRBV5-4 and TRBJ2-7, with 7 nucleotides matching TRBD1. J was trimmed by 4 bases and V by 4 bases; bases with no gene match: 8. The CDR3 totals 14 residues. Per germline, CDR1 SGHNT and CDR2 YYREEE (reference sequence). The full variable domain, rest sourced from reference TRBV5-4 and TRBJ2-7, is ETGVTQSPTHLIKTRGQQVTLRCSSQSGHNTVSWYQQALGQGPQFIFQYYREEENGRGNFPPRFSGLQFPNYSSELNVNALELDDSALYLCASSHTGERYEQYFGPGTRLTVT.